The present entry profiles one T cell receptor (beta chain) with its context. Its antigen is still unknown. Naive CD45RA+ and memory CD45RA-negative subsets were split from CD4+ cells. This CDR3 comprises 15 residues. CDR1 MNHEY and CDR2 SVGAGI come from the germline V gene. After removal of 2 bases from V and 7 bases from J, the junction contained 10 bases not matched to a gene. Repertoires were generated with immunoSEQ multiplex PCR, while TCRdb's copy carries only in-frame clones and drops some. The table has 500,000 or so clones, 95% to 97% seen once. These data are taken from a study of shared clonotypes between healthy human individuals. Study-level background: Each donor had three CD4 naive, three CD4 memory, two CD8 naive and one CD8 memory plate. General study points: Clonotype sharing across a few donors was observed for around 5% of naive CD4 clonotypes.

The chain couples TRBV6-5 to TRBJ1-1; 7 positions agree with TRBD1. Material for sequencing was naive CD4+ T cells sorted from blood. The subset is: CD45RA+ positively selected. The TCR originated in a woman under 40 in good health. The CDR3 region has the DNA TGTGCCAGCAGTTACGGTTTAGGGGGCTCCGGTGAAGCTTTCTTT. Residues: CASSYGLGGSGEAFF.